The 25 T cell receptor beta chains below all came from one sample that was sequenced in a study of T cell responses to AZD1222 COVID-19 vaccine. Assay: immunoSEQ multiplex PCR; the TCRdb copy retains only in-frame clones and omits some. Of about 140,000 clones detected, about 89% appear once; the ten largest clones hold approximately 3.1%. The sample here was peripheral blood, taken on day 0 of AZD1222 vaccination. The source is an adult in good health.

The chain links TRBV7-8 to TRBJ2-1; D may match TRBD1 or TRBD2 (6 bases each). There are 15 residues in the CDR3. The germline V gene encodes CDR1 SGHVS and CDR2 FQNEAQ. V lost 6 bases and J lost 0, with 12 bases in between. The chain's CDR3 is CASRQGLSSYNEQFF. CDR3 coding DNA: TGTGCCAGCAGACAGGGACTTAGCTCCTACAATGAGCAGTTCTTC.

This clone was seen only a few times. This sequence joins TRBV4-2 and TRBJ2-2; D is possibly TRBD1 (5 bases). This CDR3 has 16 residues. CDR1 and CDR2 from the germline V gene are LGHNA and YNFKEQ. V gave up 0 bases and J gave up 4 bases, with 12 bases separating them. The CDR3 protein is CASSQEIGARTGELFF. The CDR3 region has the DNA TGTGCCAGCAGCCAAGAAATAGGGGCCCGCACCGGGGAGCTGTTTTTT.

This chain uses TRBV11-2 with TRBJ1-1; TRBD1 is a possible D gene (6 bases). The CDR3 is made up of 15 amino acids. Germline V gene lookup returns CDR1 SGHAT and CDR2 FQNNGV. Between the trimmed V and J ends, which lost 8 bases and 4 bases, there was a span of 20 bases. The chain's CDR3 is CASLGQMRWGTEAFF. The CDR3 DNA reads TGTGCCAGCCTCGGACAGATGCGATGGGGCACTGAAGCTTTCTTT.

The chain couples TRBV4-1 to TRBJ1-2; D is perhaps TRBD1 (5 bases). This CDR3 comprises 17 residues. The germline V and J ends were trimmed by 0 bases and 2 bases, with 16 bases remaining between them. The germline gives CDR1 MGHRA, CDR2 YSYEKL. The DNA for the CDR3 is TGCGCCAGCAGCCAAGATACGTCAGGGCATCGAAACTATGGCTACACCTTC. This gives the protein CASSQDTSGHRNYGYTF.

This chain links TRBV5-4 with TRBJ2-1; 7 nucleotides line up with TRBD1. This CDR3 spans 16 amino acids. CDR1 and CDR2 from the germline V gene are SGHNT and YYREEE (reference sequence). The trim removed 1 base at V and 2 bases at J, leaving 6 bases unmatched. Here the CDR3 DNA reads TGTGCCAGCAGCTTGATAGGGGGCGAAGCCTACAATGAGCAGTTCTTC. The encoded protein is CASSLIGGEAYNEQFF.

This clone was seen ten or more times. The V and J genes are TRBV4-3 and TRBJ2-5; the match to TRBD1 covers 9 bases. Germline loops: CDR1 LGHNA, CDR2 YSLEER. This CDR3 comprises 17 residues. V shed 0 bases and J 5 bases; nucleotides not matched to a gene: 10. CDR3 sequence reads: CASSQEGPGTGHETQYF. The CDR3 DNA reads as TGCGCCAGCAGCCAAGAGGGTCCGGGGACAGGGCACGAGACCCAGTACTTC.

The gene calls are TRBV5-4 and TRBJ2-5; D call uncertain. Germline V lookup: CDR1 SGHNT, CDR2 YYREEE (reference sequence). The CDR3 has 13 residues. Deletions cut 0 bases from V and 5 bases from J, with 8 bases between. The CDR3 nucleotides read TGTGCCAGCAGCTTGGACAGCCAGGAGACCCAGTACTTC. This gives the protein CASSLDSQETQYF.

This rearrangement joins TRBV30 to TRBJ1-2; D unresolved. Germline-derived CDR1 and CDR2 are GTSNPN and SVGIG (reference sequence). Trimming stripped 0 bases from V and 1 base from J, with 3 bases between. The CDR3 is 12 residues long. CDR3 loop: CAWSVLNYGYTF. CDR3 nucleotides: TGTGCCTGGAGTGTTCTTAACTATGGCTACACCTTC.

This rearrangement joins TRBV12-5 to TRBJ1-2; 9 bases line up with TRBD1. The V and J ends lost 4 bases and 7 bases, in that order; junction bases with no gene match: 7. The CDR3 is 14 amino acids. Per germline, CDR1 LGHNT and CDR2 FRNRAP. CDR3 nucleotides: TGTGCTAGTGGTTATAACAGGGGGCAGGGTGGCTACACCTTC. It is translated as CASGYNRGQGGYTF.

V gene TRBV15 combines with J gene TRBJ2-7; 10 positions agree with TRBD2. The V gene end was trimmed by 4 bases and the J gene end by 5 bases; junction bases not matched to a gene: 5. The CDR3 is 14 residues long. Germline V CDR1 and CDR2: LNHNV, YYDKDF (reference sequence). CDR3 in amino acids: CATSKREGQDEQYF. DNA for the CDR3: TGTGCCACCAGCAAGCGGGAGGGCCAGGACGAGCAGTACTTC. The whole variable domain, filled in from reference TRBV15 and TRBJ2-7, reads DAMVIQNPRYQVTQFGKPVTLSCSQTLNHNVMYWYQQKSSQAPKLLFHYYDKDFNNEADTPDNFQSRRPNTSFCFLDIRSPGLGDTAMYLCATSKREGQDEQYFGPGTRLTVT.

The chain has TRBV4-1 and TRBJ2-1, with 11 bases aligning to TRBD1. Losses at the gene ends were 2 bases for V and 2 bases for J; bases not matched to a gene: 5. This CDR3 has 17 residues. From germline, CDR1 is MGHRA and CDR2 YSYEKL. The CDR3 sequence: CASSQSPGQGAYNEQFF. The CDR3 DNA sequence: TGCGCCAGCAGCCAATCACCGGGACAGGGGGCCTACAATGAGCAGTTCTTC.

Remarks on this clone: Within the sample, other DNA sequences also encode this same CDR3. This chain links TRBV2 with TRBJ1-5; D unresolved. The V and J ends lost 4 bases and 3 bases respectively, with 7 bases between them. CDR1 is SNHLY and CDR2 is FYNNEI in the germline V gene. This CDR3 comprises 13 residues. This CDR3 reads CASSGQNNQPQHF. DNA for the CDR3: TGTGCCAGCAGTGGGCAGAACAATCAGCCCCAGCATTTT. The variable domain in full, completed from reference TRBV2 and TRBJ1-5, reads EPEVTQTPSHQVTQMGQEVILRCVPISNHLYFYWYRQILGQKVEFLVSFYNNEISEKSEIFDDQFSVERPDGSNFTLKIRSTKLEDSAMYFCASSGQNNQPQHFGDGTRLSIL.

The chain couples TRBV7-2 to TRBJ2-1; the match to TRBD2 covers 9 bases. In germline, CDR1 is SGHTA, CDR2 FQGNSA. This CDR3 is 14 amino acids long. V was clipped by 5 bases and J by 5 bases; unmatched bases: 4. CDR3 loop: CASSPRLADNEQFF. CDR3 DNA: TGTGCCAGCAGCCCTCGACTAGCGGACAATGAGCAGTTCTTC. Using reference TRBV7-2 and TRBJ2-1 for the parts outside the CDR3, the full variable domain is GAGVSQSPSNKVTEKGKDVELRCDPISGHTALYWYRQSLGQGLEFLIYFQGNSAPDKSGLPSDRFSAERTGGSVSTLTIQRTQQEDSAVYLCASSPRLADNEQFFGPGTRLTVL.

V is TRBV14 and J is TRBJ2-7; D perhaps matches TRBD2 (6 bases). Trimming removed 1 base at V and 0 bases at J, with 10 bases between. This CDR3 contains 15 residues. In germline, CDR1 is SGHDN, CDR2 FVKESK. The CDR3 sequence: CASSQGRGSSYEQYF. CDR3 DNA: TGTGCCAGCAGCCAAGGACGGGGGAGCTCCTACGAGCAGTACTTC.

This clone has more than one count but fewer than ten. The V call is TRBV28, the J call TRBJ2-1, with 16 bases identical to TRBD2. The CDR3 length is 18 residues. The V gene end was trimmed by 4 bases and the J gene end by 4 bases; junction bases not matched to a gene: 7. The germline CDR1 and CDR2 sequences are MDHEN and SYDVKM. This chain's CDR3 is CASSSTGLAGGPYNEQFF. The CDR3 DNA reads TGTGCCAGCAGTTCGACGGGACTAGCGGGAGGGCCTTACAATGAGCAGTTCTTC. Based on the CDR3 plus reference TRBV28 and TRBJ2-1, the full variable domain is DVKVTQSSRYLVKRTGEKVFLECVQDMDHENMFWYRQDPGLGLRLIYFSYDVKMKEKGDIPEGYSVSREKKERFSLILESASTNQTSMYLCASSSTGLAGGPYNEQFFGPGTRLTVL.

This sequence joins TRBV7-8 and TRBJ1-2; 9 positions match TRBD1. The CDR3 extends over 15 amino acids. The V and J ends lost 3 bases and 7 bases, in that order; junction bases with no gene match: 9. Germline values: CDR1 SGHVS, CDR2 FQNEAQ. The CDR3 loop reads CASSLGDRVFSGYTF. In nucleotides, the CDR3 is TGTGCCAGCAGCTTGGGGGACAGGGTATTTAGTGGCTACACCTTC.

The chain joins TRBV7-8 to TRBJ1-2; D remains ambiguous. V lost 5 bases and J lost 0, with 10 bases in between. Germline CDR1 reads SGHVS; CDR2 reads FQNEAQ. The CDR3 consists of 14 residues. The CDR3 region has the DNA TGTGCCAGCAGCCGTAACAGAGCTAACTATGGCTACACCTTC. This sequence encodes CASSRNRANYGYTF. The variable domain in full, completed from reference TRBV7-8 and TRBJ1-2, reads GAGVSQSPRYKVAKRGQDVALRCDPISGHVSLFWYQQALGQGPEFLTYFQNEAQLDKSGLPSDRFFAERPEGSVSTLKIQRTQQEDSAVYLCASSRNRANYGYTFGSGTRLTVV.

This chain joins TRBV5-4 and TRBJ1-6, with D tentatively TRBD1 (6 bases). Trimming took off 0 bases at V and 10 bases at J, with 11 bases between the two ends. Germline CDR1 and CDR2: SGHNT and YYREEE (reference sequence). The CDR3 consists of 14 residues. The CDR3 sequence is CASSLADSGSPLHF. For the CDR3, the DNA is TGTGCCAGCAGCTTGGCGGACAGTGGCTCACCCCTCCACTTT.

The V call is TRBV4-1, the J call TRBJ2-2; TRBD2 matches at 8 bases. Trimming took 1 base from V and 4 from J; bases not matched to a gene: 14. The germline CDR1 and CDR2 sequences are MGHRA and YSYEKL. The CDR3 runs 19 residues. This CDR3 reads CASSQGIIRAGASTGELFF. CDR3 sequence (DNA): TGCGCCAGCAGCCAAGGGATTATTCGAGCGGGGGCCTCCACCGGGGAGCTGTTTTTT.

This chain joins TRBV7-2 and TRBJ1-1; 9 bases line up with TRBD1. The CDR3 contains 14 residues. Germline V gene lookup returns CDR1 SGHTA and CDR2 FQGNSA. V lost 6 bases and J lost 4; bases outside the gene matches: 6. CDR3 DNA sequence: TGTGCCAGCAGGCGACAGGGGGTAGGCACTGAAGCTTTCTTT. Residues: CASRRQGVGTEAFF.

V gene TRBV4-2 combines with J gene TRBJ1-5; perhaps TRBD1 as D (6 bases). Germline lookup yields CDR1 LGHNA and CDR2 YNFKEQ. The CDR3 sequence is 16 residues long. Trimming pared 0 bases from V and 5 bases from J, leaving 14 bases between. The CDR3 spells CASSQDYRTDDQPQHF. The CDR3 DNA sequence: TGTGCCAGCAGCCAAGATTATAGGACAGACGATCAGCCCCAGCATTTT.

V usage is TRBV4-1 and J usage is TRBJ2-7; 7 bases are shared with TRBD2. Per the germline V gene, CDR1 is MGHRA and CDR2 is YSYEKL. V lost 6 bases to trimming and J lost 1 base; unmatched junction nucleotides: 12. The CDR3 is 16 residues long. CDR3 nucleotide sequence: TGCGCCAGCAGTCGCTATCAGCGGGACGGGTCCTACGAGCAGTACTTC. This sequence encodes CASSRYQRDGSYEQYF.

The CDR3 reads CASSELGQTYEQYF. Here the CDR3 DNA reads TGTGCCAGCAGTGAATTGGGACAAACCTACGAGCAGTACTTC. This chain joins TRBV6-1 and TRBJ2-7; D possibly corresponds to TRBD1 (6 bases). This CDR3 spans 14 amino acids. CDR1 is MNHNS, CDR2 SASEGT, per germline. Trimming removed 2 bases from V and 2 bases from J, with 10 bases in between.

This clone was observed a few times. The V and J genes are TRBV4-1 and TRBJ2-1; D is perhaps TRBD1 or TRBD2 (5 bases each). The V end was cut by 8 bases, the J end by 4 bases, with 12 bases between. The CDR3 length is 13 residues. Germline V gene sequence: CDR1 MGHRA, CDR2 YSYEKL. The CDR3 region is CASRDPGYNEQFF. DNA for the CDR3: TGCGCCAGCCGGGACCCAGGATACAATGAGCAGTTCTTC.

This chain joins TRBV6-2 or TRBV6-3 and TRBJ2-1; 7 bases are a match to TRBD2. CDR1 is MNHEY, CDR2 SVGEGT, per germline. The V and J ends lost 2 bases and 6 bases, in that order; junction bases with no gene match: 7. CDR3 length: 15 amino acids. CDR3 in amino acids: CASSYGGGGPNEQFF. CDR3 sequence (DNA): TGTGCCAGCAGTTACGGTGGGGGGGGACCCAATGAGCAGTTCTTC.